A selection of T cell receptor beta chains follows, all from one sample in a study of low-dose radiotherapy and immunotherapy resistance in tumors. TCRdb processed the reads anew with MiXCR; each CDR3 protein has one entry. The repertoire holds under 70,000 distinct CDR3 sequences, with less than 25% as singletons. This specimen was PBMCs, taken before treatment. Source of these receptors: a male donor with prostate cancer. Both conserved end residues are part of each CDR3. The D gene is left open where the match is weak. Some rows mark clone size as missing; the rest say once, few, many or name a class of expanded clone.

d_call,v_call,j_call,clone_size,cdr3_nt,cdr3_aa
NA,TRBV3-1,TRBJ1-5,many,TGTGCCAGCAGTCTCGGACAGCATAATCAGCCCCAGCATTTT,CASSLGQHNQPQHF
NA,TRBV3-1,TRBJ1-1,many,TGTGCCAGCAGCCAAGCCATCATGAACACTGAAGCTTTCTTT,CASSQAIMNTEAFF
NA,TRBV6-6,TRBJ2-5,many,TGTGCCAGCAGTTATAAGGGGTCCTTCCAAGAGACCCAGTACTTC,CASSYKGSFQETQYF
TRBD1,TRBV5-6,TRBJ1-4,NA,TGTGCCAGCAGCGGCCCGACAGGGGGCGATGAAAAACTGTTTTTT,CASSGPTGGDEKLFF
TRBD1,TRBV3-1,TRBJ2-5,many,TGTGCCAGCAGCCAAAAAAACAGGGGGCGTCAAGAGACCCAGTACTTC,CASSQKNRGRQETQYF
NA,TRBV7-2,TRBJ2-5,NA,TGTGCCAGCAGCTTATCCCCGACGGGGACCCAAGAGACCCAGTACTTC,CASSLSPTGTQETQYF
TRBD1,TRBV9,TRBJ2-3,many,TGTGCCAGCAGCCCCCGGGGACAGGGAGTCACAGATACGCAGTATTTT,CASSPRGQGVTDTQYF
TRBD2,TRBV19,TRBJ2-4,many,TGTGCCAGTAGTATTCGTGGGGGGGACATTCAGTACTTC,CASSIRGGDIQYF
TRBD1,TRBV20-1,TRBJ1-2,NA,TGCAGTGCTAGGGGGGACAGCGGCAGGGTAGTCTATGGCTACACCTTC,CSARGDSGRVVYGYTF
NA,TRBV6-6,TRBJ2-5,many,TGTGCCAGCAGTTATTACAGGGGGGGAGAGACCCAGTACTTC,CASSYYRGGETQYF
NA,TRBV7-8,TRBJ2-7,many,TGTGCCAGCAGCCTCGACCGGGGCGCCAACTCCTACGAGCAGTACTTC,CASSLDRGANSYEQYF
NA,TRBV7-3,TRBJ2-3,few,TGTGCCAGCAGCCCCACAAGAAGTAGCGCAGATACGCAGTATTTT,CASSPTRSSADTQYF
NA,TRBV7-7,TRBJ2-7,many,TGTGCCAGCAGCTTAGCGGAGGGTTACGAGCAGTACTTC,CASSLAEGYEQYF
TRBD1,TRBV30,TRBJ2-2,NA,TGTGCCTGGAGTCCCAGAAGGACAGGGGTTTTGGACACCGGGGAGCTGTTTTTT,CAWSPRRTGVLDTGELFF
NA,TRBV20-1,TRBJ2-3,many,TGCAGTGCATGGGACAACCCTACGCAGTATTTT,CSAWDNPTQYF
NA,TRBV5-1,TRBJ1-3,many,TGCGCCAGCAGCTTGGGCGACCGTGGGCAGGGAAACACCATATATTTT,CASSLGDRGQGNTIYF
TRBD1,TRBV25-1,TRBJ1-1,many,TGTGCCACTCTCCAGGGGGGACGGAACACTGAAGCTTTCTTT,CATLQGGRNTEAFF
TRBD1,TRBV14,TRBJ1-1,many,TGTGCCAGCAGCCAAGTAGGGGGCGCTAAACGGCTTGAAGCTTTCTTT,CASSQVGGAKRLEAFF
NA,TRBV27,TRBJ2-5,many,TGTGCCAGCAGACAGATAAACCAAGAGACCCAGTACTTC,CASRQINQETQYF